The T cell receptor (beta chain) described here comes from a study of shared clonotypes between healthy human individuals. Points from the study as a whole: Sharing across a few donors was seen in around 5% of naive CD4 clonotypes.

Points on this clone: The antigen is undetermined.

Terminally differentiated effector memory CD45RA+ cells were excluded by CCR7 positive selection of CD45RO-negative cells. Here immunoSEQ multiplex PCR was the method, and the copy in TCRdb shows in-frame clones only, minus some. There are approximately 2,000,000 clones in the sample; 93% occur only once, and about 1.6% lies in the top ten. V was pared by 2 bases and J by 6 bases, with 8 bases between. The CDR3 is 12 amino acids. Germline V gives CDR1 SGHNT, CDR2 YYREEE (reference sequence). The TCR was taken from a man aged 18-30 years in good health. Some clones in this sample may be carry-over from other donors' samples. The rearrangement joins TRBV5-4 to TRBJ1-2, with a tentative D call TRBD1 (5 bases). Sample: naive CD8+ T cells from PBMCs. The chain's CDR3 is CASSLGDHGYTF. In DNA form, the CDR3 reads TGTGCCAGCAGCTTAGGGGACCATGGCTACACCTTC.